The source of this TCR beta chain is a study of identical twins. TCRdb itself ran the 5' RACE reads through MiXCR, one entry per CDR3 protein. This table has some 730,000 distinct CDR3 sequences, 15% to 20% appearing once. This sample was shared with a second study, whose subject was T cells expressing NK-cell markers. That source reports: With respect to HCMV, most of the eight sequenced donors were seropositive, and one was seronegative.

The clonotype was recovered from a woman younger than 30 in good health. The specimen was PBMCs.

DNA for the CDR3: TGTGCCAGCAGTCACCGGGACAGGGAAGCCTACGAGCAGTACTTC. Residues: CASSHRDREAYEQYF. This chain joins TRBV6-2 or TRBV6-3 and TRBJ2-7, with 9 bases lining up with TRBD1. Germline-derived CDR1 and CDR2 are MNHEY and SVGEGT. CDR3 length: 15 amino acids. The V and J ends lost 5 bases and 2 bases, in that order; junction bases with no gene match: 7.